This TCR beta chain derives from a study of blood T cell repertoires in COVID-19. Study details: Specimens from acute and convalescent COVID-19 originated in the United States, Italy and Spain.

Only in-frame clones appear in the TCRdb table, and some are missing; sequencing was by immunoSEQ multiplex PCR. The sample holds about 200,000 clones; approximately 91% are singletons and the top ten take around 17%. The J segment lost 7 bases and the V segment lost 5 bases, leaving 8 bases of the junction unmatched. This CDR3 contains 14 residues. Germline CDR1 is LNHDA and CDR2 is SQIVND (reference sequence). The clonotype was recovered from a man in his fifties with COVID-19, enrolled during active disease. Sequences were obtained from peripheral blood. V and J are TRBV19 and TRBJ2-5; TRBD1 matches at 9 bases. The CDR3 region has the DNA TGTGCCAGTAGTTCGGGACAGGGATTGGGGACCCAGTACTTC. Translating gives CASSSGQGLGTQYF.